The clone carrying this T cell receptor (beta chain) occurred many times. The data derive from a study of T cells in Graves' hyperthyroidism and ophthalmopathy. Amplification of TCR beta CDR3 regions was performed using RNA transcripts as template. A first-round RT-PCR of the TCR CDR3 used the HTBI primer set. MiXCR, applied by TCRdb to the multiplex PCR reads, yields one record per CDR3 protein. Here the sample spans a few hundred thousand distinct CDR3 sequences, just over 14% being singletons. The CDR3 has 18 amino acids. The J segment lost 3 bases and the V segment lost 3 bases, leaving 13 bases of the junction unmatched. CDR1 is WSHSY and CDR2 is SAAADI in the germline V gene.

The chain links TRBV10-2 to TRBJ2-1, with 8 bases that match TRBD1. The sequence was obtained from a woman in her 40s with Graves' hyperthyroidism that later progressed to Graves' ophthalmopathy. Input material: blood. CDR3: CASSDPRDRFGFYNEQFF. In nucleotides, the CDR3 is TGCGCCAGCAGTGACCCAAGGGACAGGTTTGGATTCTACAATGAGCAGTTCTTC.